The rows below give T cell receptor beta chains drawn from one sample of a study of chemoradiotherapy in HPV16-positive cancers. Profiled with immunoSEQ multiplex PCR; TCRdb holds only in-frame clones, not every one. The sample records 9,500 to 11,000 clones, around 70% being singletons. Collection of the sample occurred from a patient who underwent chemoradiotherapy. Receptors originate from a human donor with HPV-associated anogenital cancer. CDR3s include the opening cysteine and the closing phenylalanine or tryptophan. The order of the fields is CDR3 protein, CDR3 DNA, D gene, clone size, CDR3 length, V gene, J gene. The D gene is left open where the match is weak. Not all rows give a size; the values are once, few, many and, for expanded clones, a class.

CDR3 protein: CASSTRDILAKNIQYF
CDR3 DNA: TGTGCCAGTAGTACACGGGACATCTTAGCCAAAAACATTCAGTACTTC
D gene: .
clone size: .
CDR3 length: 16
V gene: TRBV19
J gene: TRBJ2-4

CDR3 protein: CASSQGSPSGTNTGELFF
CDR3 DNA: TGCGCCAGCAGCCAAGGTTCGCCTAGCGGGACGAACACCGGGGAGCTGTTTTTT
D gene: TRBD2
clone size: .
CDR3 length: 18
V gene: TRBV4-3
J gene: TRBJ2-2

CDR3 protein: CASSYIPRRGQGANYGYTF
CDR3 DNA: TGTGCCAGCAGCTATATCCCCAGGAGAGGACAGGGGGCTAACTATGGCTACACCTTC
D gene: TRBD1
clone size: .
CDR3 length: 19
V gene: TRBV11-2
J gene: TRBJ1-2

CDR3 protein: CASSSGGGVGTEAFF
CDR3 DNA: TGTGCCAGCAGCTCCGGGGGGGGCGTCGGCACTGAAGCTTTCTTT
D gene: .
clone size: .
CDR3 length: 15
V gene: TRBV7-2
J gene: TRBJ1-1

CDR3 protein: CASSEQGGTEAFF
CDR3 DNA: TGTGCCAGCAGTGAACAGGGAGGGACTGAAGCTTTCTTT
D gene: .
clone size: .
CDR3 length: 13
V gene: TRBV6-1
J gene: TRBJ1-1

CDR3 protein: CASSLGTSVDEQYF
CDR3 DNA: TGTGCCAGCAGCTTGGGGACTAGCGTCGACGAGCAGTACTTC
D gene: TRBD2
clone size: .
CDR3 length: 14
V gene: TRBV5-6
J gene: TRBJ2-7

CDR3 protein: CASSSQHWLAGSYNEQFF
CDR3 DNA: TGTGCCAGCAGCTCACAACATTGGCTAGCGGGCTCCTACAATGAGCAGTTCTTC
D gene: TRBD2
clone size: .
CDR3 length: 18
V gene: TRBV7-2
J gene: TRBJ2-1

CDR3 protein: CASSLAGTAQETQYF
CDR3 DNA: TGTGCCAGCAGCTTAGCGGGCACAGCTCAAGAGACCCAGTACTTC
D gene: .
clone size: .
CDR3 length: 15
V gene: TRBV11-3
J gene: TRBJ2-5

CDR3 protein: CASSMASRDEQFF
CDR3 DNA: TGTGCCAGTAGTATGGCTAGCCGGGATGAGCAGTTCTTC
D gene: .
clone size: once
CDR3 length: 13
V gene: TRBV19
J gene: TRBJ2-1

CDR3 protein: CASSQDGGGTYEQYF
CDR3 DNA: TGCGCCAGCAGCCAAGATGGAGGAGGGACTTACGAGCAGTACTTC
D gene: .
clone size: .
CDR3 length: 15
V gene: TRBV4-3
J gene: TRBJ2-7

CDR3 protein: CASSFKYGVQAFF
CDR3 DNA: TGTGCCAGCAGCTTTAAGTATGGCGTTCAAGCTTTCTTT
D gene: .
clone size: .
CDR3 length: 13
V gene: TRBV5-6
J gene: TRBJ1-1

CDR3 protein: CASSDRVQPQHF
CDR3 DNA: TGTGCCAGCAGTGACAGGGTGCAGCCCCAGCATTTT
D gene: .
clone size: few
CDR3 length: 12
V gene: TRBV2
J gene: TRBJ1-5

CDR3 protein: CASSHRGPTLYGYTF
CDR3 DNA: TGTGCCAGTAGTCACAGGGGTCCTACACTCTATGGCTACACCTTC
D gene: TRBD1
clone size: .
CDR3 length: 15
V gene: TRBV19
J gene: TRBJ1-2

CDR3 protein: CASSQGVARGPNEKLFF
CDR3 DNA: TGTGCCAGCAGCCAAGGGGTAGCGAGGGGGCCGAATGAAAAACTGTTTTTT
D gene: TRBD1
clone size: .
CDR3 length: 17
V gene: TRBV14
J gene: TRBJ1-4

CDR3 protein: CASSPGQGSDEQFF
CDR3 DNA: TGTGCCAGCAGCCCGGGACAGGGGTCCGATGAGCAGTTCTTC
D gene: TRBD1
clone size: .
CDR3 length: 14
V gene: TRBV11-3
J gene: TRBJ2-1

CDR3 protein: CAISEPRGRISSYEQYF
CDR3 DNA: TGTGCCATCAGTGAGCCGAGGGGACGTATCTCCTCCTACGAGCAGTACTTC
D gene: .
clone size: .
CDR3 length: 17
V gene: TRBV10-3
J gene: TRBJ2-7

CDR3 protein: CASSIRENTEAFF
CDR3 DNA: TGTGCCAGTAGTATTCGGGAGAACACTGAAGCTTTCTTT
D gene: .
clone size: .
CDR3 length: 13
V gene: TRBV19
J gene: TRBJ1-1